What follows describes a single T cell receptor beta chain. What it recognizes is unknown. V dropped 0 bases and J dropped 5 bases, with 4 bases sitting between them. The length of the CDR3 is 13 residues. Germline CDR1 and CDR2: LNHNV and YYDKDF (reference sequence). This sample is part of a study of cytomegalovirus exposure and HLA in healthy donors. Vbeta (60) and Jbeta (13) primers were used in the PCR. Clones were read by immunoSEQ multiplex PCR, and TCRdb kept only the in-frame ones, dropping some. The data contain around 80,000 clones, roughly 9.1% of them singletons. Notes on the study in general: Later on, an analysis tied approximately 15,000 TCR beta sequences to HLA alleles at 0.05 false discovery rate. The authors later linked a missense DCLRE1C variant to TCR beta V- and J-gene trimming.

Specimen: PBMCs. The chain uses TRBV15 and TRBJ1-4, with D uncertain. The sequence was obtained from a man in his fifties or sixties in good health and CMV-seropositive. The CDR3 nucleotides are TGTGCCACCAGCAGAGACAAAAATGAAAAACTGTTTTTT. Residues: CATSRDKNEKLFF.